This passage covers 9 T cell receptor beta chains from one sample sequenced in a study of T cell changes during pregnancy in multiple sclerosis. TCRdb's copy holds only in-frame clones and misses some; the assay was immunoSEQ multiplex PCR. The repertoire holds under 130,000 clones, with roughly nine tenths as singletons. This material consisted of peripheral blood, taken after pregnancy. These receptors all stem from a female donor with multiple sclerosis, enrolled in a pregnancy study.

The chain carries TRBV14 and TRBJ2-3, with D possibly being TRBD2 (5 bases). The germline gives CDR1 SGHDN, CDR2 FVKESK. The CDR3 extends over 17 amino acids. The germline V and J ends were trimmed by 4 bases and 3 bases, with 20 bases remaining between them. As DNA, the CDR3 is TGTGCCAGCAGCCGTAGAGGAATTAGTAGCGCGACAGATACGCAGTATTTT. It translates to CASSRRGISSATDTQYF.

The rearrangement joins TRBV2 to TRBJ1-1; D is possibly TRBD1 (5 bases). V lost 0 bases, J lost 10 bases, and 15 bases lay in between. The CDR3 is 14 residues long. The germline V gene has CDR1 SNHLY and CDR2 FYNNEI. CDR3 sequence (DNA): TGTGCCAGCAGTGAAGCGCTGCTGCGGGGCTCAGCTTTCTTT. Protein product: CASSEALLRGSAFF.

The CDR3 region is CASSPGGQPNTEAFF. The CDR3 region has the DNA TGTGCCAGCAGCCCGGGGGGGCAACCCAACACTGAAGCTTTCTTT. V is TRBV7-8 and J is TRBJ1-1; weak D call: TRBD1 (6 bases). Trimming took off 5 bases at V and 2 bases at J, with 15 bases between the two ends. There are 15 residues in the CDR3. CDR1 and CDR2 (germline): SGHVS, FQNEAQ. The full variable domain, its missing parts supplied by reference TRBV7-8 and TRBJ1-1, is GAGVSQSPRYKVAKRGQDVALRCDPISGHVSLFWYQQALGQGPEFLTYFQNEAQLDKSGLPSDRFFAERPEGSVSTLKIQRTQQEDSAVYLCASSPGGQPNTEAFFGQGTRLTVV.

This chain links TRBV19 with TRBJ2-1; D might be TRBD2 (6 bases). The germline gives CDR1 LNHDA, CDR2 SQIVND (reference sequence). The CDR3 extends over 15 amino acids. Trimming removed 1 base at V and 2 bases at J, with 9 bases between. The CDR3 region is CASSIGGEPYNEQFF. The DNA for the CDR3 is TGTGCCAGTAGTATAGGGGGGGAACCCTACAATGAGCAGTTCTTC. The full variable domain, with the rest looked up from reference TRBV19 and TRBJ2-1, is DGGITQSPKYLFRKEGQNVTLSCEQNLNHDAMYWYRQDPGQGLRLIYYSQIVNDFQKGDIAEGYSVSREKKESFPLTVTSAQKNPTAFYLCASSIGGEPYNEQFFGPGTRLTVL.

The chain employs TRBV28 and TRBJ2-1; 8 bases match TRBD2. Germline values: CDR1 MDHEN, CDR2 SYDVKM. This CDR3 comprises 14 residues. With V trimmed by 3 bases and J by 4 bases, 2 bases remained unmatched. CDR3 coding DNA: TGTGCCAGCAGTTTGGCTAGCGGGTACAATGAGCAGTTCTTC. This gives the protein CASSLASGYNEQFF.

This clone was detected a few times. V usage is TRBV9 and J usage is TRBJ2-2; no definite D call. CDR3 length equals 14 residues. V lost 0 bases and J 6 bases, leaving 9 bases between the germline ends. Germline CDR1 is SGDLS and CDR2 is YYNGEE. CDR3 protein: CASSVAVSPGELFF. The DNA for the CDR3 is TGTGCCAGCAGCGTAGCGGTGTCACCCGGGGAGCTGTTTTTT.

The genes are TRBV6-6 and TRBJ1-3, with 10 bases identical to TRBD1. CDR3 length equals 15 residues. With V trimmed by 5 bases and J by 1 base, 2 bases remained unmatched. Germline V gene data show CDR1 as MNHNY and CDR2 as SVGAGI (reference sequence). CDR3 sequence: CASSRQGASGNTIYF. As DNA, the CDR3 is TGTGCCAGCAGTCGACAGGGGGCATCTGGAAACACCATATATTTT.

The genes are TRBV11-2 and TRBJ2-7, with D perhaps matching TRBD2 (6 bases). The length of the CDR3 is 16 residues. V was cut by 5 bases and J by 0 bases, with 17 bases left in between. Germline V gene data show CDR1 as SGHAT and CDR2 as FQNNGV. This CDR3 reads CASSPGTGGTSYEQYF. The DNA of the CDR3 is TGTGCCAGCAGCCCGGGGACTGGCGGGACCTCCTACGAGCAGTACTTC.

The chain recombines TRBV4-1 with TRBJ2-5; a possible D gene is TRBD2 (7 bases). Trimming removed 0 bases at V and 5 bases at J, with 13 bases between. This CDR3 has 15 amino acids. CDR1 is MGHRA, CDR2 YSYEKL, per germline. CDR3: CASSQEGGGAETQYF. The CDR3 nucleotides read TGCGCCAGCAGCCAAGAAGGGGGGGGCGCGGAGACCCAGTACTTC.